The 26 T cell receptor beta chains listed next were all sequenced from one sample in a study of T cell responses to AZD1222 COVID-19 vaccine. Repertoires were generated with immunoSEQ multiplex PCR, while TCRdb's copy carries only in-frame clones and drops some. The sample includes 65,000 to 70,000 clones, 80% to 90% seen only once; the top ten take 5.4%. Sequences were derived from peripheral blood, sampled on day 0 of AZD1222 vaccination. All receptors come from an adult in good health.

V usage is TRBV20-1 and J usage is TRBJ2-3; unclear D gene. The CDR3 totals 11 residues. Trimming stripped 3 bases from V and 5 bases from J, with 6 bases between. The germline gives CDR1 DFQATT, CDR2 SNEGSKA (reference sequence). Here the CDR3 reads CSAREIDTQYF. As DNA, the CDR3 is TGCAGTGCTAGGGAAATAGATACGCAGTATTTT.

The sample holds a few counts of this clone. The J gene is TRBJ2-1, the V gene TRBV4-1; TRBD2 matches 9 bases. The CDR3 is 16 residues long. Trimming took 4 bases from V and 0 from J; bases not matched to a gene: 4. Per germline, CDR1 MGHRA and CDR2 YSYEKL. DNA of the CDR3: TGCGCCAGCAGCCGGACTAGCGCTAGCTCCTACAATGAGCAGTTCTTC. Protein: CASSRTSASSYNEQFF.

The rearrangement links TRBV15 to TRBJ2-1, with D uncertain. CDR3 length: 13 amino acids. Germline V gives CDR1 LNHNV, CDR2 YYDKDF (reference sequence). V gave up 2 bases and J gave up 8 bases, with 10 bases separating them. This CDR3 reads CATSRTPVYEQFF. CDR3 nucleotides: TGTGCCACCAGCAGAACCCCCGTCTATGAGCAGTTCTTC.

This chain links TRBV18 with TRBJ1-3; 7 bases map to TRBD1. Germline values: CDR1 KGHSH, CDR2 LQKENI. This CDR3 region has 14 residues. Germline trimming cut 0 bases from V and 8 bases from J; bases unmatched to any gene: 4. The CDR3 nucleotides read TGTGCCAGCTCACCACCCACAGGGGAACACACCATATATTTT. Amino acid sequence: CASSPPTGEHTIYF.

The chain links TRBV5-1 to TRBJ2-3, with 7 nucleotides matching TRBD2. The CDR3 covers 14 residues. The V gene's germline CDR1 is SGHRS and CDR2 YFSETQ. The ends lost 3 bases at V and 5 bases at J; junction bases unmatched: 6. The CDR3 DNA reads TGCGCCAGCAGCTCAGACGGGAGGATAGATACGCAGTATTTT. Residues: CASSSDGRIDTQYF.

The chain employs TRBV27 and TRBJ1-5; D unclear. The germline CDR1 and CDR2 sequences are MNHEY and SMNVEV (reference sequence). CDR3 length equals 14 residues. V was shortened by 5 bases and J by 1 base, with 9 bases between the two germline ends. The DNA for the CDR3 is TGTGCCAGCAGTCCTGCACGGAGCAATCAGCCCCAGCATTTT. It encodes CASSPARSNQPQHF.

The chain recombines TRBV9 with TRBJ2-3; D not certain. The germline V gene has CDR1 SGDLS and CDR2 YYNGEE. V was trimmed by 7 bases and J by 6 bases, leaving 9 bases between them. The CDR3 is 11 amino acids. The CDR3 DNA is TGTGCCAGCGGAACGCCTGATACGCAGTATTTT. Its translation: CASGTPDTQYF.

The V call is TRBV7-2, the J call TRBJ1-4; D ambiguous. The germline V gene has CDR1 SGHTA and CDR2 FQGNSA. This CDR3 has 17 residues. V was clipped by 0 bases and J by 6 bases, with 17 bases between them. The CDR3 loop reads CASSLAPSLGGYEKLFF. The CDR3 bases are TGTGCCAGCAGCTTAGCCCCAAGCCTCGGAGGGTATGAAAAACTGTTTTTT.

The chain joins TRBV10-2 to TRBJ1-2, with a possible D match to TRBD1 (6 bases). Germline V CDR1 and CDR2: WSHSY, SAAADI. The CDR3 runs to 14 residues. V lost 8 bases, J lost 4 bases, and 17 bases lay in between. The CDR3 loop reads CASSEGGLGYGYTF. The CDR3 nucleotides read TGCGCCAGCTCCGAGGGGGGGCTTGGCTATGGCTACACCTTC.

The chain joins TRBV7-2 to TRBJ2-2; D is perhaps TRBD1 or TRBD2 (5 bases each). This CDR3 contains 18 residues. The V gene lost 2 bases and the J gene lost 8 bases, with 24 bases spanning the gap. The germline V gene encodes CDR1 SGHTA and CDR2 FQGNSA. In DNA form, the CDR3 reads TGTGCCAGCAGCTTATTCCCGTTGACCGGGGCCTTCACTGGGGAGCTGTTTTTT. It translates to CASSLFPLTGAFTGELFF.

V is TRBV29-1 and J is TRBJ1-2, with D uncertain. This CDR3 is built from 11 residues. Germline CDR1 is SQVTM and CDR2 is ANQGSEA. Trimming shortened V by 2 bases and J by 6 bases, and 7 bases separated the two germline ends. CDR3 DNA sequence: TGCAGCGTTGAAAAGGAGAATGGCTACACCTTC. This translates into CSVEKENGYTF. The full variable domain, in which reference TRBV29-1 and TRBJ1-2 provide the parts outside the CDR3, is SAVISQKPSRDICQRGTSLTIQCQVDSQVTMMFWYRQQPGQSLTLIATANQGSEATYESGFVIDKFPISRPNLTFSTLTVSNMSPEDSSIYLCSVEKENGYTFGSGTRLTVV.

The chain combines TRBV19 with TRBJ2-7; tentatively, D is TRBD2 (7 bases). Per germline, CDR1 LNHDA and CDR2 SQIVND (reference sequence). V lost 4 bases to trimming and J lost 1 base, with 17 bases between them. This CDR3 spans 16 amino acids. The CDR3 is CASSTPGGPNSYEQYF. The CDR3, as DNA: TGTGCCAGTAGTACACCCGGGGGGCCAAATTCCTACGAGCAGTACTTC.

This clone was detected a few times. The CDR3: CASSPTVSYGYTF. The CDR3 DNA reads as TGTGCCAGCAGTCCCACAGTAAGCTATGGCTACACCTTC. The rearrangement uses TRBV12-3 or TRBV12-4 and TRBJ1-2; no reliable D call. Trimming pared 5 bases from V and 4 bases from J, leaving 11 bases between. This CDR3 has 13 residues.

In this sample, this clone turned up once. This chain joins TRBV9 and TRBJ2-5; maybe TRBD2 (7 bases). The CDR3 sequence is 18 residues long. From germline, CDR1 is SGDLS and CDR2 YYNGEE. Trimming left V 0 bases short and J 4 bases short, with 22 bases between. DNA of the CDR3: TGTGCCAGCAGCGTAGGTCCCCAGGTTGGGGGGGCGGGAGAGACCCAGTACTTC. Translating it yields CASSVGPQVGGAGETQYF.

The V call is TRBV7-2, the J call TRBJ2-5, with D possibly TRBD2 on 6 matching bases. V was shortened by 4 bases and J by 1 base, with 7 bases between the two germline ends. This CDR3 has 13 residues. Germline CDR1 is SGHTA and CDR2 is FQGNSA. CDR3 sequence (DNA): TGTGCCAGCAGCTGGGACTCCCAAGAGACCCAGTACTTC. This translates into CASSWDSQETQYF.

The chain is built from TRBV15 and TRBJ1-5; the match to TRBD1 covers 10 bases. The CDR3 length is 21 residues. In germline, CDR1 is LNHNV, CDR2 YYDKDF (reference sequence). J gave up 2 bases and V 0 bases, and 16 bases lay outside the gene matches. DNA for the CDR3: TGTGCCACCAGCAGAGATCTCGGACTAGGGGCCGGGACAGGGGGCAATCAGCCCCAGCATTTT. Protein product: CATSRDLGLGAGTGGNQPQHF.

The chain carries TRBV7-2 and TRBJ1-2, with D possibly being TRBD1 (6 bases). Trimming stripped 1 base from V and 2 bases from J, with 11 bases between. The CDR3 sequence is 15 residues long. Per the germline V gene, CDR1 is SGHTA and CDR2 is FQGNSA. DNA for the CDR3: TGTGCCAGCAGCTTAGGCCAGGGGAGGAACTATGGCTACACCTTC. As protein: CASSLGQGRNYGYTF.

The chain employs TRBV6-5 and TRBJ1-6, with D unclear. This CDR3 has 16 residues. The germline CDR1 and CDR2 sequences are MNHEY and SVGAGI. Trimming shortened V by 2 bases and J by 2 bases, and 10 bases separated the two germline ends. This chain's CDR3 is CASSYAGNPYNSPLHF. Here the CDR3 DNA reads TGTGCCAGCAGTTACGCCGGGAACCCCTATAATTCACCCCTCCACTTT.

The gene calls are TRBV3-1 (or the pseudogene TRBV3-2) and TRBJ2-3; D is unclear. The CDR3 consists of 11 residues. Trimming removed 4 bases at V and 6 bases at J, with 5 bases between. The V gene's germline CDR1 is LGHDT and CDR2 YNNKEL (reference sequence). The CDR3 region is CASSREDTQYF. The CDR3 DNA follows: TGTGCCAGCAGCCGTGAGGATACGCAGTATTTT.

The chain combines TRBV25-1 with TRBJ2-2, with D unclear. The CDR3 contains 17 residues. V was shortened by 5 bases and J by 1 base, with 17 bases between the two germline ends. Germline V CDR1 and CDR2: MGHDK, SYGVNS. The CDR3 DNA follows: TGTGCCAGCAGTTCCCCCATCCTTGGAATGAACACCGGGGAGCTGTTTTTT. Amino acids: CASSSPILGMNTGELFF.

The CDR3 nucleotides are TGTGCCAGCAGCTCCACCCCCAGGGGTGGTGAAAAACTGTTTTTT. Its translation is CASSSTPRGGEKLFF. The V gene is TRBV9, the J gene TRBJ1-4; D might be TRBD1 (6 bases). CDR3 length equals 15 residues. CDR1 and CDR2 from the germline V gene are SGDLS and YYNGEE. V shed 4 bases and J shed 7 bases, with 17 bases lying between them.

This rearrangement joins TRBV9 to TRBJ2-2, with 10 bases that match TRBD2. The junction had 3 bases not matched to a gene; V was cut back by 6 bases and J by 1 base. Germline V gives CDR1 SGDLS, CDR2 YYNGEE. This CDR3 has 15 residues. CDR3 loop: CASNPSGGNTGELFF. CDR3 sequence (DNA): TGTGCCAGCAATCCTAGCGGGGGGAACACCGGGGAGCTGTTTTTT.

This clone has a single count. V usage is TRBV27 and J usage is TRBJ2-2; D possibly uses TRBD1 or TRBD2 (5 bases each). Between the trimmed V and J ends, which lost 1 base and 6 bases, there was a span of 12 bases. In germline, CDR1 is MNHEY, CDR2 SMNVEV (reference sequence). CDR3 length: 15 amino acids. CDR3 DNA sequence: TGTGCCAGCAGTTTATTGGGGACGATGGCCGGGGAGCTGTTTTTT. It is translated as CASSLLGTMAGELFF.

This chain connects TRBV9 to TRBJ1-2; D is perhaps TRBD1 (6 bases). The length of the CDR3 is 15 residues. From germline, CDR1 is SGDLS and CDR2 YYNGEE. V was pared by 3 bases and J by 6 bases, with 18 bases between. CDR3 nucleotide sequence: TGTGCCAGCAGCGCCCTCCTAGGGGGGGCTGATGGCTACACCTTC. Translating it yields CASSALLGGADGYTF. The full variable domain, its missing parts supplied by reference TRBV9 and TRBJ1-2, is DSGVTQTPKHLITATGQRVTLRCSPRSGDLSVYWYQQSLDQGLQFLIQYYNGEERAKGNILERFSAQQFPDLHSELNLSSLELGDSALYFCASSALLGGADGYTFGSGTRLTVV.

The rearrangement links TRBV5-1 to TRBJ1-4; the D is unclear. The CDR3 is 15 residues long. Per the germline V gene, CDR1 is SGHRS and CDR2 is YFSETQ. The V end lost 0 bases, the J end lost 7 bases, and 13 bases lay between the germline ends. CDR3 region: CASSLAARGGEKLFF. CDR3 bases: TGCGCCAGCAGCTTGGCCGCTCGGGGAGGTGAAAAACTGTTTTTT. The full variable domain, rest sourced from reference TRBV5-1 and TRBJ1-4, is KAGVTQTPRYLIKTRGQQVTLSCSPISGHRSVSWYQQTPGQGLQFLFEYFSETQRNKGNFPGRFSGRQFSNSRSEMNVSTLELGDSALYLCASSLAARGGEKLFFGSGTQLSVL.

This sequence joins TRBV15 and TRBJ1-5; 7 bases agree with TRBD1. The CDR3 spans 13 residues. The germline CDR1 and CDR2 sequences are LNHNV and YYDKDF (reference sequence). Losses at the gene ends were 6 bases for V and 8 bases for J; bases not matched to a gene: 7. The chain's CDR3 is CATRPTGLEPQHF. For the CDR3, the DNA is TGTGCCACCAGGCCGACAGGGTTGGAGCCCCAGCATTTT.